Given below is one TCR beta chain in context. Its antigen is unknown. Base quality data are lacking; no much larger clone is found one base away. The donors were around 39 Caucasian individuals from Russia, aged roughly 6 to 100 years, who were systemically healthy. Each donor gave about 9.2 milliliters of peripheral blood, drawn into EDTA-treated Vacutainer tubes. Ficoll-Paque density-gradient centrifugation was used to isolate PBMCs, with at least 6 million obtained per sample. Trizol reagent was used to extract total RNA from the PBMCs, yielding at least 6 micrograms per sample. The percentages of naive CD45RAhigh/CD27high T cells were determined by flow cytometry on a PBMC aliquot from every donor. These data belong to a study of blood T cells in healthy people across ages (dated by TCRdb to the mid-2010s). Concerning the study at large: Template switching captured roughly one uniquely barcoded TCR beta cDNA molecule per two T cells in model experiments. Two additional independent replicas of 1 million unique cDNA reads from the same blood draw were analyzed for two donors (one aged 18 to 30 and one aged 80 or older). Four age groups were formed from the donors: young (average approximately 15 years), middle-aged (around 41), aged (62) and long-lived (around 82). To avoid experimental bias, donors of different ages were randomly spread across the sequencing lanes. Using deep sequencing normalized with unique cDNA molecular identifiers, the study measured how TCR beta repertoire diversity changes with age.

What the study reported, not specific to this receptor: Because profiling used bulk unsorted PBMCs, naive and antigen-experienced compartments could not be compared conclusively. As age increased, observed TCR beta diversity per million T cells dropped in a roughly linear way, and a significant reduction was already evident by age about 40. Compared with the aged group, more naive CD4+ T cells, fewer expanded clones and increased TCR diversity were shown by the long-lived group, suggesting age selection. Estimates of total diversity based on one million sequenced T cells were regarded as lower bounds and as underestimates. The percentage of naive T cells measured by flow cytometry correlated strongly with observed TCR beta diversity. Donor CMV infection status was unknown, potentially confounding age-related changes in expanded clonotypes.

The library was produced with 5' RACE. The reads were generated on an Illumina HiSeq 2500. The second PCR ran for roughly 6 to 11 cycles and used a J-beta primer mix along with a sample-barcoded 5' primer. Each TCR beta cDNA molecule received a unique molecular identifier from a template-switch 5' adaptor carrying 12 random nucleotides. Each sample yielded at least 2.5 million CDR3-containing paired-end reads. All of the RNA was converted into first-strand cDNA using the Mint cDNA synthesis kit, with a TRBC-specific oligonucleotide serving as the primer. After uracil-DNA glycosylase treatment, a first 18-cycle PCR used universal primers M1SS and BC2_uni_R on all cDNA. The original methods were these. For normalization, 1 million high-quality reads, each with a distinct molecular identifier, were randomly selected from each sample. Instead of being binned into consensus sequences, reads with shared molecular identifiers were discarded. MiTCR, run with a Q25 quality threshold and the strictest error-elimination algorithm, handled CDR3 identification, clonotype clustering and error correction. A nonparametric unseen species model with Euler transformation was used to estimate a lower bound on total TCR beta diversity. The raw public reads went through TCRdb reprocessing: fastp at Q25, MiXCR clone calling, in-frame beta chains kept. CDR3 protein duplicates are merged, each entry listing the most common genes and DNA. TCRdb's processing, not the study's, gives the V and J calls here. Within this sample are approximately 800,000 distinct CDR3 sequences, with 30% to 45% of them counted one time only. 10% to 15% of the sample is held by the ten biggest clonotypes.

The sequenced material came from blood. The receptor was isolated from a man aged 18 to 29 in good health.

CDR3 protein: CASSQGPSGGGSGELFF. Read as DNA, the sequence is TGCGCCAGCAGCCAAGGTCCGAGCGGGGGTGGGTCCGGGGAGCTGTTTTTT. The chain joins TRBV4-3 to TRBJ2-2, and TRBD2 matches 8 of the central bases. CDR1 is given as LGHNA and CDR2 as YSLEER, both from the germline V gene. The CDR3 measures 17 amino acids from cysteine to phenylalanine. This entry keeps only the CDR3 DNA: 51 bases, framed from base 1. V is cut back by 1 base and J by 6 bases, with 10 bases in the junction unmatched.